These 11 T cell receptor beta chains were all obtained from the same sample, sequenced in a study of identical twins. One entry per CDR3 protein, called by TCRdb with MiXCR from the 5' RACE reads. Of more than 650,000 distinct CDR3 sequences in the sample, approximately 6.1% are singletons; the top ten hold roughly 1.8%. The material sequenced was naive T cells sorted from blood. The receptors here all came from a man aged 18 to 29 in good health.

This clonotype was counted ten times or more. V and J are TRBV5-8 and TRBJ1-5; TRBD1 is a possible D gene (6 bases). The germline gives CDR1 SGHTS, CDR2 YDEGEE. This CDR3 has 13 residues. The V end was cut by 5 bases, the J end by 3 bases, with 9 bases between. CDR3 region: CASRGQLNQPQHF. The CDR3, as DNA: TGTGCCAGCAGAGGACAGCTCAATCAGCCCCAGCATTTT.

This clonotype was counted at least ten times. The rearrangement joins TRBV12-3 or TRBV12-4 to TRBJ1-5; D is perhaps TRBD1 (5 bases). The ends were cut back, 6 bases at V and 1 base at J, with 13 bases in the middle. The CDR3 is 15 amino acids. CDR3 loop: CASRTTRDSNQPQHF. The DNA for the CDR3 is TGTGCCAGCAGAACAACCCGGGACAGCAATCAGCCCCAGCATTTT.

This clonotype appeared many times. The V call is TRBV7-8, the J call TRBJ2-5; perhaps TRBD2 as D (5 bases). Germline CDR1 is SGHVS and CDR2 is FQNEAQ. The CDR3 totals 12 residues. V was pared by 5 bases and J by 9 bases, with 13 bases between. As DNA, the CDR3 is TGTGCCAGCAGCCCACCCGGGGTGGCCCAGTACTTC. This codes for CASSPPGVAQYF.

V usage is TRBV28 and J usage is TRBJ1-5; D possibly corresponds to TRBD1 (5 bases). The CDR3 is 13 residues long. Trimming shortened V by 7 bases and J by 9 bases, and 16 bases separated the two germline ends. Per germline, CDR1 MDHEN and CDR2 SYDVKM. The CDR3 nucleotides are TGTGCCAGCAACCCTCCGGGACTGGGGCCCCAGCATTTT. This translates into CASNPPGLGPQHF.

This clonotype was counted at least ten times. The J gene is TRBJ2-7, the V gene TRBV3-1; weak D call: TRBD1 (6 bases). This CDR3 has 14 amino acids. V shed 0 bases and J shed 6 bases, with 12 bases lying between them. CDR1 LGHDT and CDR2 YNNKEL come from the germline V gene (reference sequence). Here the CDR3 reads CASSQEGTGLEQYV. The CDR3 nucleotides read TGTGCCAGCAGCCAAGAAGGAACAGGGCTCGAGCAGTACGTC.

The V and J genes are TRBV29-1 and TRBJ1-2; D might be TRBD1 (5 bases). The CDR3 covers 12 residues. Per germline, CDR1 SQVTM and CDR2 ANQGSEA. The germline V and J ends were trimmed by 2 bases and 3 bases, with 7 bases remaining between them. The DNA for the CDR3 is TGCAGCGTTGAACGGGACTACTATGGCTACACCTTC. Encoded protein: CSVERDYYGYTF.

This clonotype was recorded at least ten times. This chain uses TRBV7-9 with TRBJ2-2; tentative D call: TRBD2 (6 bases). Deletions cut 0 bases from V and 6 bases from J, with 14 bases between. The CDR3 runs to 16 residues. Germline loops: CDR1 SEHNR, CDR2 FQNEAQ (reference sequence). The CDR3 nucleotides are TGTGCCAGCAGCTTAGCGGGGACTCCAAACTCCGGGGAGCTGTTTTTT. Protein product: CASSLAGTPNSGELFF.

This clonotype was detected many times. The chain combines TRBV18 with TRBJ2-7; 8 bases fit TRBD1. V lost 5 bases, J lost 3 bases, and 3 bases stayed unmatched. CDR1 and CDR2 from the germline V gene are KGHSH and LQKENI. CDR3 length: 13 amino acids. The CDR3: CASSTTGDYEQYV. CDR3 DNA: TGTGCCAGCTCAACGACAGGGGACTACGAGCAGTACGTC.

The table lists this clonotype with many counts. The chain employs TRBV20-1 and TRBJ1-4; the match to TRBD1 covers 9 bases. CDR3 size: 17 residues. J was trimmed by 9 bases and V by 4 bases; bases with no gene match: 18. CDR1 and CDR2 (germline): DFQATT, SNEGSKA (reference sequence). Written as DNA, the CDR3 is TGCAGTGCTATCCGAAAGGATAAGGGACAGGGCCATCAAAAACTGTTTTTT. This codes for CSAIRKDKGQGHQKLFF.

This clonotype was counted many times. V gene TRBV29-1 combines with J gene TRBJ2-7; TRBD2 might be the D (6 bases). With 4 bases removed from V and 3 bases from J, the gap between germline ends came to 10 bases. The CDR3 length is 12 residues. Germline values: CDR1 SQVTM, CDR2 ANQGSEA. DNA of the CDR3: TGCAGCGTTGCGGCGGGATACTACGAGCAGTACTTC. Amino acid sequence: CSVAAGYYEQYF.

This chain uses TRBV4-1 with TRBJ2-1; TRBD1 matches 7 bases. The CDR3 runs to 15 residues. V lost 7 bases to trimming and J lost 3 bases; unmatched junction nucleotides: 9. Germline V CDR1 and CDR2: MGHRA, YSYEKL. As DNA, the CDR3 is TGCGCCAGCACCTTGACAGGGACCTTCTACAATGAGCAGTTCTTC. Translated, it gives CASTLTGTFYNEQFF.